The T cell receptor (beta chain) under discussion was sequenced for a study of blood T cell repertoires in COVID-19. Study information: Acute and convalescent COVID-19 specimens originated in the United States, Italy and Spain. The cDNA or gDNA used as material had been derived from T cells, B-cell-depleted T cells, or PBMCs.

V shed 3 bases, J shed 0 bases, and the junction held 4 bases outside the gene matches. The CDR3 spans 15 residues. Per germline, CDR1 SGHAT and CDR2 FQNNGV. Enrollment of patients from Seattle took place during active infection, with longitudinal follow-up. Per the study methods: Reference gene primer amplification yielded estimated nucleated cell counts. Generated by immunoSEQ multiplex PCR, the TCRdb table keeps only in-frame clones and is missing some. The V and J calls and clone size are taken from that table; D and trimming were inferred from the DNA. The data hold about 250,000 clones, with roughly 82% observed a single time.

The receptor comes from a woman older than 75 with COVID-19, enrolled during active disease. The chain uses TRBV11-2 and TRBJ1-1, with 7 bases lining up with TRBD1. Sequencing input: peripheral blood. The CDR3 spells CASSFKQGMNTEAFF. The CDR3 bases are TGTGCCAGCAGCTTTAAACAGGGGATGAACACTGAAGCTTTCTTT. Supplemented by reference TRBV11-2 and TRBJ1-1, the full variable domain reads EAGVAQSPRYKIIEKRQSVAFWCNPISGHATLYWYQQILGQGPKLLIQFQNNGVVDDSQLPKDRFSAERLKGVDSTLKIQPAKLEDSAVYLCASSFKQGMNTEAFFGQGTRLTVV.